A selection of T cell receptor beta chains follows, all from one sample in a study of CD8 T cells in ankylosing spondylitis. TCRdb fed the 5' RACE reads into MiXCR, producing one record per CDR3 protein. Here the sample spans about 210,000 distinct CDR3 sequences, approximately 7.4% being singletons. Sequenced input: blood, either unsorted or a sorted T cell fraction (not recorded which). The source is a male donor with ankylosing spondylitis. Both conserved end residues are part of each CDR3. Each record gives: J gene, V gene, CDR3 length, clone size, D gene, CDR3 protein, CDR3 DNA. D genes are given only for firm matches. Some rows mark clone size as missing; the rest say once, few, many or name a class of expanded clone.

TRBJ2-3,TRBV6-1,16,NA,TRBD2,CASSDGVAGVTDTQYF,TGTGCCAGCAGTGACGGTGTAGCGGGAGTCACAGATACGCAGTATTTT
TRBJ2-3,TRBV6-2/TRBV6-3,12,few,NA,CASSRRLDTQYF,TGTGCCAGCAGTCGACGGTTAGATACGCAGTATTTT
TRBJ2-2,TRBV7-2,15,many,NA,CASSLELGDTGELFF,TGTGCCAGCAGCTTAGAGTTAGGCGACACCGGGGAGCTGTTTTTT
TRBJ2-7,TRBV13,13,many,NA,CASSSGRGDEQYF,TGTGCCAGCAGTAGTGGCAGGGGCGACGAGCAGTACTTC
TRBJ1-5,TRBV27,15,many,TRBD1,CASSFRQGAFQPQHF,TGTGCCAGCAGTTTTCGACAGGGGGCCTTTCAGCCCCAGCATTTT
TRBJ2-2,TRBV7-2,16,many,NA,CASSSRLRDSAGELFF,TGTGCCAGCAGCTCACGTCTTCGAGACTCGGCCGGGGAGCTGTTTTTT
TRBJ2-7,TRBV7-3,14,many,NA,CASSSMTGTYEQYF,TGTGCCAGCAGCTCGATGACAGGCACCTACGAGCAGTACTTC
TRBJ2-1,TRBV7-9,12,many,NA,CATTSFTHEQFF,TGTGCCACCACTTCATTTACCCATGAGCAGTTCTTC
TRBJ2-3,TRBV7-9,17,many,NA,CASSRSSGPASTDTQYF,TGTGCCAGCAGCCGCTCCTCGGGGCCCGCTAGCACAGATACGCAGTATTTT
TRBJ1-1,TRBV6-5,15,many,TRBD1,CASSTPRQGYTEAFF,TGTGCCAGCAGCACTCCGAGACAGGGATACACTGAAGCTTTCTTT
TRBJ2-1,TRBV20-1,14,many,NA,CSAPSSGSYNEQFF,TGCAGTGCCCCTAGCAGCGGCTCCTACAATGAGCAGTTCTTC
TRBJ1-1,TRBV20-1,14,many,NA,CSVSQGLRKTEAFF,TGCAGTGTTTCTCAGGGGCTTAGGAAGACTGAAGCTTTCTTT
TRBJ2-1,TRBV6-1,14,few,NA,CASSEGLVYNEQFF,TGTGCCAGCAGTGAGGGGCTAGTCTACAATGAGCAGTTCTTC
TRBJ1-2,TRBV5-1,13,many,NA,CASSVGRREGYTF,TGCGCCAGCAGCGTGGGGAGAAGGGAAGGCTACACCTTC
TRBJ1-2,TRBV7-2,14,NA,NA,CASSLAGGVNGYTF,TGTGCCAGCAGCTTAGCAGGAGGGGTAAATGGCTACACCTTC
TRBJ1-5,TRBV19,13,few,NA,CASSGRGNQPQHF,TGTGCCAGTAGTGGTAGAGGGAATCAGCCCCAGCATTTT
TRBJ1-4,TRBV12-3/TRBV12-4,14,many,TRBD1,CASRPGQRNEKLFF,TGTGCCAGCAGACCGGGACAGAGAAATGAAAAACTGTTTTTT
TRBJ2-1,TRBV24-1,17,many,NA,CATIPRAGRNSYNEQFF,TGTGCCACCATCCCCAGGGCAGGGAGAAACTCCTACAATGAGCAGTTCTTC
TRBJ2-7,TRBV25-1,12,many,NA,CASSVAWYEQYF,TGTGCCAGCAGTGTGGCGTGGTACGAGCAGTACTTC
TRBJ1-1,TRBV7-9,14,many,NA,CASSLEGGNTEAFF,TGTGCCAGCAGCTTAGAAGGGGGGAACACTGAAGCTTTCTTT
TRBJ2-4,TRBV11-1,19,few,NA,CASSGGTGTLKRSKNIQYF,TGTGCCAGCAGCGGAGGGACCGGGACTCTGAAAAGATCTAAAAACATTCAGTACTTC
TRBJ2-6,TRBV24-1,14,NA,NA,CATSAGVGANVLTF,TGTGCCACCAGTGCGGGGGTCGGGGCCAACGTCCTGACTTTC
TRBJ2-3,TRBV4-2,19,many,TRBD2,CASSPGLAGGEAGTDTQYF,TGTGCCAGCAGCCCGGGACTAGCGGGAGGTGAAGCTGGCACAGATACGCAGTATTTT
TRBJ2-1,TRBV25-1,13,many,NA,CASSDLTFYEQFF,TGTGCCAGCAGTGATTTGACATTTTATGAGCAGTTCTTC
TRBJ2-3,TRBV12-3/TRBV12-4,15,many,NA,CASSLVGSSPDTQYF,TGTGCCAGCAGTTTAGTGGGTAGCTCCCCAGATACGCAGTATTTT
TRBJ1-2,TRBV25-1,14,many,NA,CASSENPSNYGYTF,TGTGCCAGCAGTGAAAACCCCAGCAACTATGGCTACACCTTC
TRBJ2-4,TRBV27,14,many,NA,CASASSGPHSIQYF,TGTGCCAGCGCCTCCTCGGGACCCCATAGCATTCAGTACTTC
TRBJ2-1,TRBV12-3/TRBV12-4,12,many,NA,CASSWPGREQFF,TGTGCCAGCAGCTGGCCAGGTAGGGAGCAGTTCTTC
TRBJ1-1,TRBV19,13,NA,TRBD1,CASSMFGTVEAFF,TGTGCCAGTAGTATGTTCGGGACAGTAGAAGCTTTCTTT
TRBJ1-1,TRBV6-4,15,few,NA,CASSPSPVGNTEAFF,TGTGCCAGCAGTCCGTCCCCAGTGGGGAACACTGAAGCTTTCTTT
TRBJ2-1,TRBV13,13,few,TRBD2,CASSLRLAGEQFF,TGTGCCAGCAGCTTGAGACTAGCGGGGGAGCAGTTCTTC
TRBJ2-1,TRBV27,15,few,TRBD2,CASKESGGYYNEQFF,TGTGCCAGCAAAGAATCGGGGGGGTATTACAATGAGCAGTTCTTC
TRBJ1-1,TRBV7-9,15,many,NA,CASSSKMGLGTEAFF,TGTGCCAGCAGCTCTAAGATGGGTTTGGGCACTGAAGCTTTCTTT
TRBJ1-1,TRBV27,14,many,NA,CASSLRTSNTEAFF,TGTGCCAGCAGTTTGAGAACCTCGAACACTGAAGCTTTCTTT
TRBJ2-7,TRBV7-2,16,few,TRBD1,CASSRQGVPSPYEQYF,TGTGCCAGCAGCCGACAGGGGGTTCCGTCCCCCTACGAGCAGTACTTC
TRBJ2-2,TRBV28,16,NA,TRBD2,CASSPLAGDHTGELFF,TGTGCCAGCAGCCCTCTCGCGGGAGACCACACCGGGGAGCTGTTTTTT
TRBJ2-1,TRBV6-5,13,many,NA,CASSYSLHNEQFF,TGTGCCAGCAGTTACTCACTCCACAATGAGCAGTTCTTC
TRBJ1-1,TRBV7-3,14,many,TRBD1,CASSLDRVGAEAFF,TGTGCCAGCAGCTTAGACAGGGTTGGGGCTGAAGCTTTCTTT